The 21 T cell receptor beta chains below were found in one sample sequenced in a study of blood T cell repertoires in COVID-19. Clones were sequenced by immunoSEQ multiplex PCR, and TCRdb holds only the in-frame ones, with some missing. The profile shows hundreds of thousands of clones, 65% to 90% of them singletons. The sequenced material came from peripheral blood. The receptor source for this set is an elderly man with acute or convalescent COVID-19.

The chain's CDR3 is CASSLMNINTEAFF. DNA of the CDR3: TGTGCCAGCAGCTTAATGAACATTAACACTGAAGCTTTCTTT. This chain uses TRBV7-9 with TRBJ1-1; no reliable D call. Germline V gives CDR1 SEHNR, CDR2 FQNEAQ (reference sequence). The CDR3 length is 14 residues. The V and J ends lost 2 bases and 2 bases respectively, with 9 bases between them.

This chain connects TRBV29-1 to TRBJ2-1; 12 bases map to TRBD2. The length of the CDR3 is 13 residues. Trimming cost V 6 bases and J 14 bases; bases outside gene matches: 11. Germline values: CDR1 SQVTM, CDR2 ANQGSEA. The CDR3 spells CSVETSGSGVEFF. CDR3 DNA: TGCAGCGTCGAGACTAGCGGGAGCGGGGTGGAGTTCTTC.

V is TRBV5-1 and J is TRBJ2-1; 9 nucleotides align to TRBD2. The ends lost 0 bases at V and 6 bases at J; junction bases unmatched: 4. Germline values: CDR1 SGHRS, CDR2 YFSETQ. The CDR3 runs 15 residues. This CDR3 reads CASSLVAGGINEQFF. In nucleotides, the CDR3 is TGCGCCAGCAGCTTGGTGGCGGGAGGGATCAATGAGCAGTTCTTC.

The chain carries TRBV24-1 and TRBJ2-3; a weak D match, TRBD1 (5 bases). The germline V gene has CDR1 KGHDR and CDR2 SFDVKD. Trimming took off 1 base at V and 10 bases at J, with 14 bases between the two ends. CDR3 length: 14 amino acids. CDR3 protein: CATSDFRALRAQYF. CDR3 bases: TGTGCCACCAGTGATTTCAGGGCCCTCAGGGCGCAGTATTTT.

The chain combines TRBV5-5 with TRBJ1-5, with a tentative D call TRBD1 (5 bases). With 4 bases removed from V and 4 bases from J, the gap between germline ends came to 6 bases. CDR3 length: 12 amino acids. CDR1 is SGHKS and CDR2 is YYEKEE in the germline V gene (reference sequence). CDR3 in amino acids: CASSRGNQPQHF. CDR3 nucleotides: TGTGCCAGCAGCCGGGGGAATCAGCCCCAGCATTTT.

The chain joins TRBV5-1 to TRBJ2-6; perhaps TRBD1 as D (5 bases). Trimming cost V 0 bases and J 0 bases, with 7 bases left between them. Germline V CDR1 and CDR2: SGHRS, YFSETQ. This CDR3 is 16 amino acids long. The DNA of the CDR3 is TGCGCCAGCAGCTTGGGACAGTTCTCTGGGGCCAACGTCCTGACTTTC. Residues: CASSLGQFSGANVLTF.

DNA for the CDR3: TGTGCCAGCAGCGTAGGGGGGGGCAGAGAGACCCAGTACTTC. Translation: CASSVGGGRETQYF. The chain couples TRBV9 to TRBJ2-5; D possibly corresponds to TRBD2 (7 bases). CDR3 length: 14 residues. Trimming pared 0 bases from V and 4 bases from J, leaving 10 bases between. The V gene's germline CDR1 is SGDLS and CDR2 YYNGEE.

V gene TRBV9 combines with J gene TRBJ1-3; a weak D match, TRBD1 (5 bases). V dropped 2 bases and J dropped 4 bases, with 10 bases sitting between them. The CDR3 runs to 14 residues. Germline lookup yields CDR1 SGDLS and CDR2 YYNGEE. The CDR3 loop reads CASSVWGDGNTIYF. The CDR3 coding sequence is TGTGCCAGCAGCGTTTGGGGGGACGGAAACACCATATATTTT.

CDR3: CASSLAGSGISYEQYF. CDR3 in DNA: TGCGCCAGCAGCTTGGCCGGTAGCGGGATCTCCTACGAGCAGTACTTC. V and J are TRBV5-1 and TRBJ2-7; 8 bases are shared with TRBD2. Germline CDR1 reads SGHRS; CDR2 reads YFSETQ. V lost 0 bases and J lost 0; bases outside the gene matches: 5. The CDR3 totals 16 residues.

V is TRBV18 and J is TRBJ2-5; 8 bases are shared with TRBD1. Germline-derived CDR1 and CDR2 are KGHSH and LQKENI. V gave up 2 bases and J gave up 5 bases; unmatched junction bases: 10. The CDR3 spans 16 residues. The CDR3: CASSPTTGVGGETQYF. The CDR3 DNA sequence: TGTGCCAGCTCACCAACGACAGGGGTCGGAGGGGAGACCCAGTACTTC. Full variable domain (missing parts from reference TRBV18 and TRBJ2-5): NAGVMQNPRHLVRRRGQEARLRCSPMKGHSHVYWYRQLPEEGLKFMVYLQKENIIDESGMPKERFSAEFPKEGPSILRIQQVVRGDSAAYFCASSPTTGVGGETQYFGPGTRLLVL.

The chain recombines TRBV7-2 with TRBJ2-4; 7 positions match TRBD1. From germline, CDR1 is SGHTA and CDR2 FQGNSA. After removal of 6 bases from V and 2 bases from J, the junction contained 7 bases not matched to a gene. The CDR3 runs 15 residues. The CDR3 DNA reads as TGTGCCAGCAGACTTCAACAGGGGTCCAAAAACATTCAGTACTTC. It is translated as CASRLQQGSKNIQYF.

This clone was recorded a few times. The V and J genes are TRBV5-1 and TRBJ2-7, with D hard to call. The CDR3 extends over 13 amino acids. Trimming took 3 bases from V and 3 from J, leaving 10 bases between them. CDR1 and CDR2 from the germline V gene are SGHRS and YFSETQ. The CDR3 region has the DNA TGCGCCAGCAGCTCTAGACCGGGCTACGAGCAGTACTTC. Its protein is CASSSRPGYEQYF.

The chain links TRBV4-3 to TRBJ2-1; TRBD2 agrees at 15 bases. The V and J ends lost 0 bases and 8 bases, in that order; junction bases with no gene match: 5. The CDR3 runs to 17 residues. From germline, CDR1 is LGHNA and CDR2 YSLEER. CDR3 bases: TGCGCCAGCAGCCAAGAAGGACTAGCGGGAGGGCGGGATGAGCAGTTCTTC. It specifies CASSQEGLAGGRDEQFF.

This chain joins TRBV5-1 and TRBJ2-2; D gene uncertain. CDR3 size: 13 residues. Trimming cost V 0 bases and J 4 bases, with 4 bases left between them. Germline values: CDR1 SGHRS, CDR2 YFSETQ. The CDR3 sequence is CASSLDSTGELFF. The DNA of the CDR3 is TGCGCCAGCAGCTTGGACAGCACCGGGGAGCTGTTTTTT.

V is TRBV7-2 and J is TRBJ2-1; TRBD2 matches at 11 bases. Germline lookup yields CDR1 SGHTA and CDR2 FQGNSA. The CDR3 length is 14 residues. The ends lost 7 bases at V and 7 bases at J; junction bases unmatched: 6. The CDR3 spells CASNSGRAGNEQFF. As DNA, the CDR3 is TGTGCCAGCAATAGCGGGAGGGCCGGGAATGAGCAGTTCTTC.

This clone was counted once. The rearrangement joins TRBV7-2 to TRBJ1-1; weak D call: TRBD1 (6 bases). The V gene's germline CDR1 is SGHTA and CDR2 FQGNSA. CDR3 length: 14 amino acids. Trimming took 5 bases from V and 5 from J, leaving 15 bases between them. CDR3 in amino acids: CASSQRGGRTEAFF. The CDR3 DNA sequence: TGTGCCAGCAGCCAAAGGGGGGGTAGGACTGAAGCTTTCTTT.

The chain employs TRBV5-1 and TRBJ2-3; 7 positions match TRBD1. This CDR3 is 15 amino acids long. Germline assignment: CDR1 SGHRS and CDR2 YFSETQ. J was trimmed by 0 bases and V by 4 bases; bases with no gene match: 5. This CDR3 is CASSPRDSSTDTQYF. CDR3 nucleotides: TGCGCCAGCAGCCCCCGGGACAGCAGCACAGATACGCAGTATTTT.

Of note for this clone: The sample carries other DNA sequences with the same CDR3. This chain connects TRBV19 to TRBJ2-1; D possibly corresponds to TRBD1 (6 bases). The CDR3 is 13 amino acids. Trimming took 5 bases from V and 4 from J, leaving 9 bases between them. From germline, CDR1 is LNHDA and CDR2 SQIVND (reference sequence). The CDR3 is CASSDRGYNEQFF. The CDR3 DNA follows: TGTGCCAGTAGTGATAGGGGGTACAATGAGCAGTTCTTC.

This clone was seen only once. CDR3 protein: CASSRQQGNYGYTF. The CDR3 DNA reads TGTGCCAGCAGCCGTCAACAGGGGAACTATGGCTACACCTTC. This chain links TRBV7-8 with TRBJ1-2, with 7 bases that match TRBD1. This CDR3 is built from 14 residues. V gave up 5 bases and J gave up 2 bases; unmatched junction bases: 5. The germline V gene has CDR1 SGHVS and CDR2 FQNEAQ.

For the CDR3, the DNA is TGTGCCAGCAGGAACAGGGAGTCCCTCCACGAGCAGTACTTC. It is translated as CASRNRESLHEQYF. This sequence joins TRBV28 and TRBJ2-7; TRBD1 might be the D (6 bases). This CDR3 region has 14 residues. From germline, CDR1 is MDHEN and CDR2 SYDVKM. V lost 6 bases to trimming and J lost 5 bases, with 17 bases between them.

In regard to this clone: Other DNA variants within this sample encode the same CDR3. The genes are TRBV29-1 and TRBJ2-7; 9 positions agree with TRBD1. The CDR3 totals 13 residues. From germline, CDR1 is SQVTM and CDR2 ANQGSEA. V lost 6 bases and J lost 0; bases outside the gene matches: 3. The chain's CDR3 is CSVRQGGSYEQYF. The CDR3 DNA sequence: TGCAGCGTGAGACAGGGGGGCTCCTACGAGCAGTACTTC.